The 22 T cell receptor beta chains below were found in one sample sequenced in a study of T cell responses to AZD1222 COVID-19 vaccine. The table came from immunoSEQ multiplex PCR; TCRdb's copy has only in-frame clones and leaves some out. This table holds over 150,000 clones, around 85% found once. The sequencing used peripheral blood, collected on day 0 of MenACWY control vaccination. These receptors were collected from an adult in good health.

Worth noting for this clone: Other DNA sequences from this sample encode an identical CDR3 as well. The rearrangement uses TRBV10-1 and TRBJ1-5; D is undetermined. Germline assignment: CDR1 WNHNN and CDR2 SYGVQD (reference sequence). V lost 0 bases to trimming and J lost 3 bases, with 0 bases between them. The CDR3 spans 12 residues. CDR3 region: CASSESNQPQHF. In nucleotides, the CDR3 is TGCGCCAGCAGTGAGTCCAATCAGCCCCAGCATTTT.

The chain recombines TRBV12-5 with TRBJ2-5; 11 bases match TRBD1. The CDR3 contains 15 residues. V gave up 1 base and J gave up 4 bases; unmatched junction bases: 2. Germline CDR1 LGHNT, CDR2 FRNRAP. CDR3 in amino acids: CASGLGGQGAETQYF. DNA for the CDR3: TGTGCTAGTGGTTTGGGCGGACAGGGGGCAGAGACCCAGTACTTC.

The chain employs TRBV6-5 and TRBJ2-1; the D gene is possibly TRBD2 (6 bases). Germline V CDR1 and CDR2: MNHEY, SVGAGI. The CDR3 spans 14 residues. Trimming took 3 bases from V and 9 from J, leaving 15 bases between them. CDR3 protein: CASSYQGGRGEQFF. The CDR3, as DNA: TGTGCCAGCAGTTATCAGGGAGGTAGGGGTGAGCAGTTCTTC.

The V and J genes are TRBV5-4 and TRBJ1-1; perhaps TRBD1 as D (5 bases). This CDR3 is built from 14 residues. V was cut by 4 bases and J by 6 bases, with 16 bases left in between. The germline gives CDR1 SGHNT, CDR2 YYREEE (reference sequence). The CDR3 reads CASSPEQVAAEAFF. CDR3 nucleotide sequence: TGTGCCAGCAGCCCCGAACAGGTAGCGGCTGAAGCTTTCTTT.

CDR3 bases: TGTGCCAGCAGCTTAGTCGCGGGGGCTGAAGCTTTCTTT. As protein: CASSLVAGAEAFF. The chain joins TRBV7-9 to TRBJ1-1, with a weak D call TRBD1 (5 bases). This CDR3 region has 13 residues. The V and J ends lost 1 base and 6 bases respectively, with 9 bases between them. Germline lookup yields CDR1 SEHNR and CDR2 FQNEAQ (reference sequence).

The chain links TRBV19 to TRBJ1-2; D gene unclear. CDR1 is LNHDA and CDR2 is SQIVND in the germline V gene (reference sequence). CDR3 length: 14 residues. Between the trimmed V and J ends, which lost 5 bases and 8 bases, there was a span of 18 bases. CDR3 nucleotide sequence: TGTGCCAGTAGTGGAGCAATCCCCAAGGAAGGCTACACCTTC. This sequence encodes CASSGAIPKEGYTF.

The chain combines TRBV7-9 with TRBJ2-7, with unresolved D. This CDR3 has 14 residues. The ends were cut back, 5 bases at V and 0 bases at J, with 11 bases in the middle. CDR1 is SEHNR and CDR2 is FQNEAQ in the germline V gene (reference sequence). The CDR3 reads CASSPLGRSYEQYF. CDR3 nucleotides: TGTGCCAGCAGCCCGCTGGGTCGCTCCTACGAGCAGTACTTC.

The chain is built from TRBV12-3 or TRBV12-4 and TRBJ1-2; TRBD1 agrees at 8 bases. V gave up 5 bases and J gave up 8 bases; unmatched junction bases: 7. This CDR3 is 13 amino acids long. The CDR3 sequence is CASSEGRGLGYTF. The CDR3 DNA reads TGTGCCAGCAGTGAAGGCAGGGGGCTGGGCTACACCTTC.

J is TRBJ2-1 and V is TRBV2, with D perhaps being TRBD1 or TRBD2 (5 bases each). Trimming cost V 8 bases and J 2 bases, with 13 bases left between them. The CDR3 is made up of 14 amino acids. The V gene's germline CDR1 is SNHLY and CDR2 FYNNEI. The CDR3 coding sequence is TGTGCCAGCCTCCGGGACGGGACCTACAATGAGCAGTTCTTC. This codes for CASLRDGTYNEQFF.

V gene TRBV5-4 combines with J gene TRBJ1-1, with TRBD1 matching over 8 bases. With V trimmed by 4 bases and J by 1 base, 9 bases remained unmatched. This CDR3 region has 16 residues. Germline CDR1 reads SGHNT; CDR2 reads YYREEE (reference sequence). CDR3 sequence (DNA): TGTGCCAGCAGCAGCGCCAGGGGGCAAGGGAACACTGAAGCTTTCTTT. Encoded protein: CASSSARGQGNTEAFF.

This sequence joins TRBV11-2 and TRBJ2-3; the match to TRBD1 covers 9 bases. Germline V gives CDR1 SGHAT, CDR2 FQNNGV. The CDR3 length is 19 residues. V shed 2 bases, J shed 5 bases, and the junction held 17 bases outside the gene matches. The CDR3 DNA reads as TGTGCCAGCAGCTTACTCCTTTGGGGCACAGGGGGCGAAATAGATACGCAGTATTTT. Translating it yields CASSLLLWGTGGEIDTQYF.

The rearrangement joins TRBV24-1 to TRBJ1-5; 10 positions match TRBD1. Germline V gene sequence: CDR1 KGHDR, CDR2 SFDVKD. V lost 6 bases to trimming and J lost 2 bases; unmatched junction nucleotides: 6. This CDR3 is built from 16 residues. The CDR3, as DNA: TGTGCCACCAGTCCTACCGGGACAGGGGGCAATCAGCCCCAGCATTTT. Translated: CATSPTGTGGNQPQHF.

The chain has TRBV18 and TRBJ2-3; D not certain. The germline V and J ends were trimmed by 3 bases and 0 bases, with 4 bases remaining between them. This CDR3 is built from 13 residues. Looked up from germline, CDR1 is KGHSH and CDR2 is LQKENI. CDR3 nucleotide sequence: TGTGCCAGCTCACCGGACAGCACAGATACGCAGTATTTT. Its translation is CASSPDSTDTQYF.

This clone was counted once. This chain links TRBV6-6 with TRBJ1-5; no firm D call. Trimming took 2 bases from V and 4 from J, leaving 12 bases between them. Germline CDR1 and CDR2: MNHNY and SVGAGI (reference sequence). The CDR3 runs 15 residues. The CDR3 DNA sequence: TGTGCCAGCAGTTACGCCGTAGCACTAAATCAGCCCCAGCATTTT. Its protein product is CASSYAVALNQPQHF.

The chain couples TRBV7-9 to TRBJ1-6; 11 bases map to TRBD1. Looked up from germline, CDR1 is SEHNR and CDR2 is FQNEAQ (reference sequence). The CDR3 is made up of 16 amino acids. Trimming took 5 bases from V and 11 from J; bases not matched to a gene: 11. CDR3 DNA: TGTGCCAGCAGCCCGGGGACAGGGGGTGCGAGGACACCCCTCCACTTT. Translation: CASSPGTGGARTPLHF.

The V call is TRBV7-9, the J call TRBJ2-2, with D perhaps being TRBD1 or TRBD2 (5 bases each). Trimming stripped 6 bases from V and 5 bases from J, with 16 bases between. Germline V gene sequence: CDR1 SEHNR, CDR2 FQNEAQ (reference sequence). CDR3 length: 15 residues. For the CDR3, the DNA is TGTGCCAGCAGGGTTGGACCGGGGCGGACCGGGGAGCTGTTTTTT. Its protein product is CASRVGPGRTGELFF.

The rearrangement links TRBV7-2 to TRBJ1-6; 8 nucleotides agree with TRBD1. This CDR3 comprises 13 residues. V gave up 2 bases and J gave up 10 bases; unmatched junction bases: 1. Germline lookup yields CDR1 SGHTA and CDR2 FQGNSA. The CDR3 sequence is CASSLTGGSPLHF. DNA for the CDR3: TGTGCCAGCAGCTTAACAGGGGGATCACCCCTCCACTTT.

The V and J genes are TRBV12-1 and TRBJ2-7. TRBV12-1 is described as a pseudogene. The CDR3 spans 15 residues. The CDR3 region has the DNA TGTGCCAGCACCCGAACCCCCAAGACGACGGTCGAGCAGTACGTC. Its translation: CASTRTPKTTVEQYV.

This chain joins TRBV5-1 and TRBJ1-3; 11 nucleotides match TRBD1. V lost 4 bases and J lost 1; bases outside the gene matches: 4. Germline lookup yields CDR1 SGHRS and CDR2 YFSETQ. CDR3 length: 16 amino acids. CDR3 loop: CASSPGQGASGNTIYF. The CDR3, as DNA: TGCGCCAGCAGCCCCGGACAGGGGGCATCTGGAAACACCATATATTTT.

V is TRBV29-1 and J is TRBJ2-7; no clear D. The CDR3 runs to 13 residues. V shed 4 bases and J shed 2 bases, with 12 bases lying between them. Germline CDR1 is SQVTM and CDR2 is ANQGSEA. The CDR3 DNA is TGCAGCGTTGGGTCCAACCCAGCCTACGAGCAGTACTTC. Its translation is CSVGSNPAYEQYF.

This chain connects TRBV13 to TRBJ2-2; 7 positions match TRBD1. Germline trimming cut 3 bases from V and 9 bases from J; bases unmatched to any gene: 4. CDR1 is PRHDT, CDR2 FYEKMQ, per germline (reference sequence). The CDR3 contains 13 residues. The CDR3 spells CASSFDRAWELFF. CDR3 DNA: TGTGCCAGCAGCTTCGACAGGGCCTGGGAGCTGTTTTTT.

The J gene is TRBJ1-1, the V gene TRBV10-3; D call uncertain. The V end lost 7 bases, the J end lost 0 bases, and 9 bases lay between the germline ends. The CDR3 runs 13 residues. CDR1 and CDR2 from the germline V gene are ENHRY and SYGVKD. The CDR3 spells CAITPQLNTEAFF. The CDR3 DNA reads as TGTGCCATCACCCCCCAGCTGAACACTGAAGCTTTCTTT.